The rows below give T cell receptor beta chains drawn from one sample of a study of T cell responses to AZD1222 COVID-19 vaccine. The protocol was immunoSEQ multiplex PCR, while the TCRdb copy is restricted to in-frame clones and leaves out a portion. The table has some 130,000 clones, 85% to 95% seen once. Sequencing used peripheral blood, obtained 28 days after the second AZD1222 dose. These receptors were taken from an adult who received the AZD1222 COVID-19 vaccine. The CDR3 runs from the conserved cysteine through the conserved F or W. The order of the fields is J gene, V gene, clone size, D gene, CDR3 length, CDR3 protein, CDR3 DNA. A D gene is named only where the DNA matches it firmly. Not all rows give a size; the values are once, few, many and, for expanded clones, a class.

TRBJ1-3	TRBV6-5	.	.	14	CASKSRGAGNTIYF	TGTGCCAGCAAGTCTCGAGGGGCTGGAAACACCATATATTTT
TRBJ1-4	TRBV27	.	.	14	CASSFTGTSEKLFF	TGTGCCAGCAGTTTTACCGGGACAAGTGAAAAACTGTTTTTT
TRBJ1-1	TRBV5-6	.	.	17	CASSPRPGRQINTEAFF	TGTGCCAGCAGCCCCCGACCGGGACGGCAAATAAACACTGAAGCTTTCTTT
TRBJ2-1	TRBV19	.	.	13	CASSIREDNEQFF	TGTGCCAGTAGTATCAGGGAGGACAATGAGCAGTTCTTC
TRBJ1-2	TRBV2	few	TRBD1	13	CASRGQGVGGYTF	TGTGCCAGCAGGGGACAGGGGGTCGGTGGCTACACCTTC
TRBJ2-7	TRBV6-5	.	.	14	CASSYRDSTYEQYF	TGTGCCAGCAGTTATCGGGACTCGACCTACGAGCAGTACTTC
TRBJ1-2	TRBV7-4	once	.	11	CASSLTRGYTF	TGTGCCAGCAGCTTAACGAGAGGCTACACCTTC
TRBJ1-2	TRBV20-1	.	.	11	CSSRANYGYTF	TGCAGTAGCAGGGCTAACTATGGCTACACCTTC
TRBJ1-6	TRBV5-6	.	.	12	CASSQDNSPLHF	TGTGCCAGCAGCCAGGATAATTCACCCCTCCACTTT
TRBJ2-1	TRBV2	.	.	11	CASSYAGQQFF	TGTGCCAGCAGTTACGCCGGGCAGCAGTTCTTC
TRBJ1-1	TRBV27	.	.	13	CASSLRADTEAFF	TGTGCCAGCAGTCTAAGGGCAGACACTGAAGCTTTCTTT
TRBJ2-3	TRBV7-2	.	TRBD2	12	CASSLGLATQYF	TGTGCCAGCAGCCTAGGACTAGCTACGCAGTATTTT
TRBJ1-4	TRBV12-2	.	.	15	CASRLQGATNEKLFF	TGTGCAAGTCGCTTACAGGGTGCAACTAATGAAAAACTGTTTTTT
TRBJ2-3	TRBV3-1/TRBV3-2	.	.	16	CASSQRRGRSTDTQYF	TGTGCCAGCAGCCAAAGGAGGGGGCGAAGCACAGATACGCAGTATTTT
TRBJ2-2	TRBV2	.	TRBD2	14	CAGDSGGATGELFF	TGTGCCGGGGATAGCGGGGGGGCCACCGGGGAGCTGTTTTTT
TRBJ2-7	TRBV30	.	.	13	CAWSVLDGYEQYF	TGTGCCTGGAGCGTTTTGGACGGCTACGAGCAGTACTTC
TRBJ1-1	TRBV28	.	.	16	CASTLGGQRMNTEAFF	TGTGCCAGCACCCTGGGTGGACAGAGAATGAACACTGAAGCTTTCTTT
TRBJ1-6	TRBV21-1	.	.	15	CASSNPTLGGSPLHF	TGTGCCAGCAGCAACCCTACACTGGGTGGTTCACCCCTCCACTTT
TRBJ2-2	TRBV5-6	.	TRBD1	14	CASSLQGSTGELFF	TGTGCCAGCAGCCTACAGGGGTCCACCGGGGAGCTGTTTTTT
TRBJ1-3	TRBV28	.	TRBD1	15	CASSLGQAAGNTIYF	TGTGCCAGCAGTTTAGGACAGGCGGCTGGAAACACCATATATTTT
TRBJ2-5	TRBV4-1	.	.	15	CASSPLGGGLETQYF	TGCGCCAGCAGCCCATTGGGGGGGGGCCTGGAGACCCAGTACTTC
TRBJ1-2	TRBV28	.	.	15	CASSRGTLSNYGYTF	TGTGCCAGCAGTAGGGGGACACTCTCTAACTATGGCTACACCTTC
TRBJ2-7	TRBV5-6	.	.	13	CASSPRRAYEQYF	TGTGCCAGCAGCCCGAGACGAGCCTACGAGCAGTACTTC
TRBJ2-3	TRBV19	.	.	14	CASSISDSTDTQYF	TGTGCCAGTAGTATATCCGATAGCACAGATACGCAGTATTTT
TRBJ1-5	TRBV19	.	.	13	CASSNQGFQPQHF	TGTGCCAGTAGTAATCAGGGGTTCCAGCCCCAGCATTTT
TRBJ1-5	TRBV19	.	.	18	CASSISEQGLRINQPQHF	TGTGCCAGTAGTATAAGCGAACAGGGACTCCGCATCAATCAGCCCCAGCATTTT